This T cell receptor (beta chain) was recovered during a study of T cell repertoires in cytomegalovirus infection (dated by TCRdb to the late 2010s). For the study in its entirety: Donor HLA type was relevant to the analysis, because carriage of CMV infection together with the matching HLA type was indicated by public TCR beta signatures.

What the research found in general, with its limitations: In the ex vivo response, HLA-C-restricted CMV-specific TCR beta clonotypes were dominant, and in two of eight donors the single most frequent clonotype came from this HLA-C-restricted group. In both this cohort and an independent cohort of several hundred donors, the cumulative frequency of public TCR beta family members distinguished carriers of CMV infection plus the relevant HLA type.

TCRdb lists the instrument as Illumina HiSeq 1500. Through fastp at Q25 and MiXCR, TCRdb rebuilt clones from the public reads, retaining in-frame beta chains. For every CDR3 protein sequence, its rows merge into one entry that carries the most common genes and DNA. Here the sample has roughly 320,000 distinct CDR3 sequences; over 7.5% occur a single time. The leading ten clones occupy 3.5% to 4.5% of the sample. Turning to this clonotype: This clone's antigen is unknown. It has no much larger one-base neighbor in the sample; base qualities were not kept.

From the cysteine through the phenylalanine, the CDR3 covers 15 amino acids. CDR3 DNA only is kept here, 45 bases in frame from base 1. CDR1 and CDR2, looked up from the germline V gene, are LGHNA and YNFKEQ. V is shortened by 2 bases, J by 0 bases, and the region joining them spans 8 bases. The receptor was isolated from a human donor in good health (CMV status not recorded). Some clones in this sample may be carry-over from other donors' samples. The sequencing sample was made of PBMCs. The rearrangement combines TRBV4-2 with TRBJ2-1, with the D gene call left open. This receptor carries the CDR3 CASSQRAVSYNEQFF. The DNA sequence is given as TGTGCCAGCAGCCAACGGGCCGTCTCCTACAATGAGCAGTTCTTC.